Listed below are T cell receptor beta chains from one sample, sequenced in a study of blood T cell repertoires in COVID-19. Sequencing used immunoSEQ multiplex PCR; TCRdb keeps in-frame clones, though not all of them. There are about 220,000 clones in the sample; roughly four fifths occur only once, and approximately 7.6% lies in the top ten. Sequencing input: peripheral blood. The receptors come from an elderly woman with COVID-19, enrolled during active disease. Each CDR3 is given with its conserved first and last residue. Each record gives: D gene, J gene, V gene, clone size, CDR3 DNA, CDR3 protein. The D gene is left open where the match is weak. Expanded clones are given a class, and other clones once, few, many or no size at all.

>.|TRBJ1-2|TRBV5-6|.
TGTGCCAGCAGCTTGGGGGAGAACGGATACTATGGCTACACCTTC
CASSLGENGYYGYTF
>TRBD2|TRBJ2-1|TRBV3-1/TRBV3-2|few
TGTGCCAGCAGCCAAGACCGGGTAGCGGGCTACAATGAGCAGTTCTTC
CASSQDRVAGYNEQFF
>.|TRBJ2-5|TRBV19|.
TGTGCCAGTAGTATCGTCCACAGGGCAACCCACCAAGAGACCCAGTACTTC
CASSIVHRATHQETQYF
>TRBD1|TRBJ1-6|TRBV10-3|once
TGTGCCATCAGTGTGTCGGGACAGGGGGGTTCACCCCTCCACTTT
CAISVSGQGGSPLHF
>TRBD1|TRBJ2-7|TRBV6-5|.
TGTGCCAGCACCCGAGGTGGGACAGGGGGCCGGGAGCAGTACTTC
CASTRGGTGGREQYF
>TRBD2|TRBJ2-3|TRBV5-1|.
TGCGCCAGCAACAAGCGGGAGCGGGCAGATACGCAGTATTTT
CASNKRERADTQYF
>TRBD1|TRBJ1-2|TRBV19|.
TGTGCCAGTAGTATAGCGACAGGGTCCAACTATGGCTACACCTTC
CASSIATGSNYGYTF
>TRBD1|TRBJ1-2|TRBV19|.
TGTGCCAGTAGTATAGATGCTGTGACAGGGAAAAACTATGGCTACACCTTC
CASSIDAVTGKNYGYTF
>.|TRBJ1-6|TRBV5-4|.
TGTGCCAGCAGCCGGACAGATAATTCACCCCTCCACTTT
CASSRTDNSPLHF
>.|TRBJ2-5|TRBV18|.
TGTGCCAGCTCACCGGGGAGAGAGACCCAGTACTTC
CASSPGRETQYF
>.|TRBJ2-7|TRBV6-6|.
TGTGCCAGCAGAATCGTATCCCTAGAGAGCTACGAGCAGTACTTC
CASRIVSLESYEQYF
>.|TRBJ2-3|TRBV5-4|.
TGTGCCTCCAGGATCGGGGGGCAGGGAACAGATACGCAGTATTTT
CASRIGGQGTDTQYF
>.|TRBJ1-1|TRBV28|.
TGTGCCAGCAGTTTAGCAGGGATTGACACTGAAGCTTTCTTT
CASSLAGIDTEAFF
>.|TRBJ2-7|TRBV6-2/TRBV6-3|.
TGTGCCAGCAGCTTCGGCGGGGCAGGGTTTATCGACGAGCAGTACTTC
CASSFGGAGFIDEQYF
>.|TRBJ2-3|TRBV5-1|few
TGCGCCAGCAGCTTGCGCGGGAGCACAGATACGCAGTATTTT
CASSLRGSTDTQYF
>.|TRBJ2-1|TRBV7-9|.
TGTGCCAGCAGCTTAGTCGCGGCTTACAATGAGCAGTTCTTC
CASSLVAAYNEQFF
>TRBD2|TRBJ2-3|TRBV9|.
TGTGCCAGCAGCGTAGGCACGGGGGGAAGCACAGATACGCAGTATTTT
CASSVGTGGSTDTQYF
>TRBD2|TRBJ2-1|TRBV7-2|.
TGTGCCAGCAGCTTAGGGGGAGGGGCGAAGGGCAATGAGCAGTTCTTC
CASSLGGGAKGNEQFF
>.|TRBJ1-1|TRBV12-3/TRBV12-4|few
TGTGCCAGCAGTTTAGTCTCTGTAACTGAAGCTTTCTTT
CASSLVSVTEAFF
>TRBD2|TRBJ2-5|TRBV18|.
TGTGCCAGCTCACCACCTAGCGGGGGGTTGCAAGAGACCCAGTACTTC
CASSPPSGGLQETQYF